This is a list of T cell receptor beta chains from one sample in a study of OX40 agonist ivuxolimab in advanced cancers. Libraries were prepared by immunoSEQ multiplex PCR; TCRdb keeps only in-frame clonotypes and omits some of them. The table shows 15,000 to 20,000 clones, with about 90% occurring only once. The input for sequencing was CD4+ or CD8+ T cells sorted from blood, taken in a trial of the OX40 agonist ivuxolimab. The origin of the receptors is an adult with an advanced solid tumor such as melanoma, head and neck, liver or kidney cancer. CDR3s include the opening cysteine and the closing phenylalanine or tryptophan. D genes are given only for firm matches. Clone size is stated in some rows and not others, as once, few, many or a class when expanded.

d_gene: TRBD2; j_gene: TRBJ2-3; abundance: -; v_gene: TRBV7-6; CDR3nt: TGTGCCAGCACCCTGGGGGGGGTGATGAATACGCAGTATTTT; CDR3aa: CASTLGGVMNTQYF
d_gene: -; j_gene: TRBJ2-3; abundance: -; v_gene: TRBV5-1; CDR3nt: TGCGCCAGCAGCCCCGACGATTCACCCGGTAGCACAGATACGCAGTATTTT; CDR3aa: CASSPDDSPGSTDTQYF
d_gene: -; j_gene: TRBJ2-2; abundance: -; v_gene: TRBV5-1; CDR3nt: TGCGCCAGCTCGCGAGGAGGGAACATGAGGGGGGAGCTGTTTTTT; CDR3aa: CASSRGGNMRGELFF
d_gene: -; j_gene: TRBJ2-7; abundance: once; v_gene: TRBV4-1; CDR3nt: TGCGCCAGCAGTCTAAATCCAGCGAGCTCCTACGAGCAGTACTTC; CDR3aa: CASSLNPASSYEQYF
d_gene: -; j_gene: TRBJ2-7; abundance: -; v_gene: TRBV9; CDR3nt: TGTGCCAGCAGCGTAGGCGGCGGGCGGGACGAGCAGTACTTC; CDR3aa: CASSVGGGRDEQYF
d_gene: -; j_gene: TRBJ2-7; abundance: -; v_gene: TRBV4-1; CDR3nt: TGCGCCAGCAGCCAAGTCGGAACAGCTTCCTACGAGCAGTACTTC; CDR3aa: CASSQVGTASYEQYF
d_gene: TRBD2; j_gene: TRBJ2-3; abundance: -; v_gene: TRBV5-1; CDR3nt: TGCGCCAGCAGCTACGTGAGAGCGGGGGCAGGTACAGATACGCAGTATTTT; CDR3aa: CASSYVRAGAGTDTQYF
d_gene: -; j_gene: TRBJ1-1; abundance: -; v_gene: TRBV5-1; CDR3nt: TGCGCCAGCAGCTTGGACCGTCCTGGAGCTTTCTTT; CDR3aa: CASSLDRPGAFF
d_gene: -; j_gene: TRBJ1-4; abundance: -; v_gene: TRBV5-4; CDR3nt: TGTGCCAGCAGCCCGGGAGGGTCAGGGCAAAATGAAAAACTGTTTTTT; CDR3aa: CASSPGGSGQNEKLFF
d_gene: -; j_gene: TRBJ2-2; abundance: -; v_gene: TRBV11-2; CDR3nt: TGTGCCAGCAGCCTCGGAGTGAACACCGGGGAGCTGTTTTTT; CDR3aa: CASSLGVNTGELFF
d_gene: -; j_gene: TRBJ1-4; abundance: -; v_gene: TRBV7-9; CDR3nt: TGTGCCAGCAGCTCTCCGTACGGGTCTGGTTTGTTTTTT; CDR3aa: CASSSPYGSGLFF